One sample yielded the 32 T cell receptor beta chains listed below, sequenced in a study of T cell responses to AZD1222 COVID-19 vaccine. The method was immunoSEQ multiplex PCR; TCRdb's version includes in-frame clones alone and lacks a portion of them. The data hold around 110,000 clones, with more than 75% observed a single time. Material: peripheral blood, obtained on day 0 of AZD1222 vaccination. The receptors stem from an adult in good health.

The chain employs TRBV6-5 and TRBJ2-1; perhaps TRBD2 as D (6 bases). Germline V lookup: CDR1 MNHEY, CDR2 SVGAGI. This CDR3 contains 15 residues. Trimming removed 6 bases from V and 3 bases from J, with 15 bases in between. The CDR3 is CASRSPFSGYNEQFF. CDR3 sequence (DNA): TGTGCCAGCAGATCCCCTTTTAGCGGCTACAATGAGCAGTTCTTC.

V gene TRBV11-2 combines with J gene TRBJ2-4; D is perhaps TRBD2 (5 bases). CDR1 is SGHAT and CDR2 is FQNNGV in the germline V gene. The CDR3 has 15 residues. With 3 bases removed from V and 1 base from J, the gap between germline ends came to 10 bases. CDR3 sequence (DNA): TGTGCCAGCAGCTTCGTCGGCGGGGCCAAAAACATTCAGTACTTC. Translated, it gives CASSFVGGAKNIQYF.

The chain has TRBV11-2 and TRBJ2-3, with TRBD2 matching 7 bases. Germline V gene lookup returns CDR1 SGHAT and CDR2 FQNNGV. V was clipped by 5 bases and J by 5 bases; unmatched bases: 7. The CDR3 extends over 14 amino acids. CDR3 sequence reads: CASSQSGVGDTQYF. The CDR3, as DNA: TGTGCCAGCAGCCAGAGCGGGGTAGGAGATACGCAGTATTTT. Filled out from reference TRBV11-2 and TRBJ2-3, the complete variable domain reads EAGVAQSPRYKIIEKRQSVAFWCNPISGHATLYWYQQILGQGPKLLIQFQNNGVVDDSQLPKDRFSAERLKGVDSTLKIQPAKLEDSAVYLCASSQSGVGDTQYFGPGTRLTVL.

The rearrangement links TRBV19 to TRBJ2-2; 12 bases agree with TRBD2. CDR1 is LNHDA and CDR2 is SQIVND in the germline V gene (reference sequence). With V trimmed by 5 bases and J by 6 bases, 7 bases remained unmatched. This CDR3 comprises 16 residues. For the CDR3, the DNA is TGTGCCAGTAGTCTGACTAGCGGGAGACCGGCCGGGGAGCTGTTTTTT. Translating it yields CASSLTSGRPAGELFF.

The chain carries TRBV5-1 and TRBJ2-7, with TRBD1 matching over 8 bases. Trimming cost V 5 bases and J 6 bases; bases outside gene matches: 13. The CDR3 contains 15 residues. Germline values: CDR1 SGHRS, CDR2 YFSETQ. The CDR3 spells CASRNGPETGVEQYF. CDR3 DNA sequence: TGCGCCAGCAGAAATGGTCCGGAGACAGGGGTCGAGCAGTACTTC.

This clone has just a few counts. The genes are TRBV14 and TRBJ1-6, with 8 nucleotides matching TRBD1. Germline CDR1 SGHDN, CDR2 FVKESK. The CDR3 loop spans 14 amino acids. Trimming cost V 5 bases and J 9 bases; bases outside gene matches: 6. Here the CDR3 reads CASSSGTGTSPLHF. DNA of the CDR3: TGTGCCAGCAGCTCCGGGACAGGAACTTCACCCCTCCACTTT. Full variable domain (remainder filled in from reference TRBV14 and TRBJ1-6): EAGVTQFPSHSVIEKGQTVTLRCDPISGHDNLYWYRRVMGKEIKFLLHFVKESKQDESGMPNNRFLAERTGGTYSTLKVQPAELEDSGVYFCASSSGTGTSPLHFGNGTRLTVT.

V and J are TRBV4-1 and TRBJ1-1; D ambiguous. The ends were cut back, 3 bases at V and 0 bases at J, with 8 bases in the middle. This CDR3 is built from 14 residues. Germline values: CDR1 MGHRA, CDR2 YSYEKL. DNA for the CDR3: TGCGCCAGCAGCCATAGTCAGATGAACACTGAAGCTTTCTTT. Protein sequence: CASSHSQMNTEAFF.

The chain links TRBV2 to TRBJ1-2; D is ambiguous. The V end was cut by 3 bases, the J end by 3 bases, with 5 bases between. The germline gives CDR1 SNHLY, CDR2 FYNNEI. The CDR3 spans 12 residues. CDR3 bases: TGTGCCAGCAGTGAGGGAGACTATGGCTACACCTTC. Protein product: CASSEGDYGYTF.

The rearrangement uses TRBV24-1 and TRBJ2-7; D gene ambiguous. Germline CDR1 is KGHDR and CDR2 is SFDVKD. V lost 3 bases, J lost 3 bases, and 5 bases lay in between. This CDR3 region has 12 residues. CDR3: CATSDRNYEQYF. CDR3 nucleotide sequence: TGTGCCACCAGTGATCGGAACTACGAGCAGTACTTC.

The J gene is TRBJ1-3, the V gene TRBV28, with D possibly TRBD1 on 6 matching bases. The germline CDR1 and CDR2 sequences are MDHEN and SYDVKM. The germline V and J ends were trimmed by 6 bases and 4 bases, with 19 bases remaining between them. The CDR3 extends over 16 amino acids. The CDR3 coding sequence is TGTGCCAGCAGGGATGGGACGGGGGCTGCAGGAAACACCATATATTTT. This sequence encodes CASRDGTGAAGNTIYF.

V and J are TRBV18 and TRBJ1-1, with 10 positions matching TRBD1. The CDR3 loop spans 17 amino acids. The trim removed 6 bases at V and 4 bases at J, leaving 14 bases unmatched. Germline V lookup: CDR1 KGHSH, CDR2 LQKENI. The CDR3 nucleotides are TGTGCCAGCTCTACCGGGACAGGGGACAGAAGGAGCACTGAAGCTTTCTTT. It codes for CASSTGTGDRRSTEAFF.

This sequence joins TRBV9 and TRBJ2-1; no clear D gene. Germline CDR1 reads SGDLS; CDR2 reads YYNGEE. The V and J ends lost 0 bases and 2 bases respectively, with 15 bases between them. The CDR3 loop spans 17 amino acids. CDR3 DNA sequence: TGTGCCAGCAGCGTAGTCCCGGCGCCGAACCCCTACAATGAGCAGTTCTTC. It encodes CASSVVPAPNPYNEQFF.

The sample holds one count of this clone. This chain uses TRBV12-2 with TRBJ1-1. TRBV12-2 is a recognized pseudogene. This CDR3 comprises 12 residues. This CDR3 reads CASRFIPERAFF. DNA of the CDR3: TGTGCAAGTCGCTTTATCCCGGAACGGGCTTTCTTT.

In its sample, this clone was seen once. The rearrangement links TRBV19 to TRBJ1-2, with D possibly TRBD1 on 6 matching bases. The CDR3 spans 13 residues. The V end lost 5 bases, the J end lost 8 bases, and 15 bases lay between the germline ends. Germline lookup yields CDR1 LNHDA and CDR2 SQIVND (reference sequence). CDR3 sequence (DNA): TGTGCCAGTAGTCTTACAGGGAATGGCGGCTACACCTTC. The encoded protein is CASSLTGNGGYTF.

The rearrangement links TRBV4-2 to TRBJ2-5; TRBD2 aligns across 10 bases. Germline trimming cut 0 bases from V and 4 bases from J; bases unmatched to any gene: 5. Germline V gene data show CDR1 as LGHNA and CDR2 as YNFKEQ. The CDR3 is made up of 16 amino acids. The CDR3 is CASSQDRSGGAETQYF. The CDR3 DNA reads TGTGCCAGCAGCCAAGATAGAAGCGGGGGGGCAGAGACCCAGTACTTC.

The sample holds a few counts of this clone. The rearrangement uses TRBV5-4 and TRBJ2-1; D possibly uses TRBD1 or TRBD2 (5 bases each). Deletions cut 5 bases from V and 12 bases from J, with 12 bases between. The CDR3 is 11 amino acids. Germline assignment: CDR1 SGHNT and CDR2 YYREEE (reference sequence). The CDR3 protein is CASSDRDRQFF. The CDR3, as DNA: TGTGCCAGCAGTGACCGGGACCGGCAGTTCTTC.

This chain connects TRBV27 to TRBJ1-2; D might be TRBD1 (6 bases). Trimming took off 2 bases at V and 5 bases at J, with 15 bases between the two ends. CDR1 and CDR2 from the germline V gene are MNHEY and SMNVEV (reference sequence). The CDR3 covers 15 residues. Written as DNA, the CDR3 is TGTGCCAGCAGTTTACAGGAGGGGGGCCTATATGGCTACACCTTC. Translated: CASSLQEGGLYGYTF.

This clone was recorded many times. The chain combines TRBV5-5 with TRBJ1-6; the D is unclear. CDR3 length equals 14 residues. Trimming took off 4 bases at V and 8 bases at J, with 13 bases between the two ends. Germline loops: CDR1 SGHKS, CDR2 YYEKEE (reference sequence). The CDR3: CASSRREGYSPLHF. The CDR3 DNA reads as TGTGCCAGCAGCCGGCGAGAGGGTTATTCACCCCTCCACTTT.

This clone occurred a few times. The chain uses TRBV28 and TRBJ2-1; TRBD2 aligns across 12 bases. Germline V CDR1 and CDR2: MDHEN, SYDVKM. The CDR3 extends over 14 amino acids. The ends lost 5 bases at V and 10 bases at J; junction bases unmatched: 6. The CDR3 DNA reads TGTGCCAGCAGTAGACTAGCGGGAGTTTCGGAGCAGTTCTTC. Protein product: CASSRLAGVSEQFF.

This chain joins TRBV5-1 and TRBJ1-4, with TRBD1 identical over 9 bases. The V gene end was trimmed by 3 bases and the J gene end by 7 bases; junction bases not matched to a gene: 7. CDR1 and CDR2 from the germline V gene are SGHRS and YFSETQ. The CDR3 totals 15 residues. CDR3 in DNA: TGCGCCAGCAGCTGGGGACAGGGAGGGGGTGAAAAACTGTTTTTT. It yields the protein CASSWGQGGGEKLFF.

This chain uses TRBV5-4 with TRBJ2-1; D gene unclear. The CDR3 is 14 residues long. V was shortened by 5 bases and J by 1 base, with 10 bases between the two germline ends. The V gene's germline CDR1 is SGHNT and CDR2 YYREEE (reference sequence). The DNA for the CDR3 is TGTGCCAGCAGACTGGACGGGTCCTACAATGAGCAGTTCTTC. Protein sequence: CASRLDGSYNEQFF.

The rearrangement joins TRBV19 to TRBJ1-3; D is possibly TRBD1 (6 bases). The CDR3 is 13 residues long. The germline V gene has CDR1 LNHDA and CDR2 SQIVND (reference sequence). The V gene lost 10 bases and the J gene lost 2 bases, with 12 bases spanning the gap. CDR3 coding DNA: TGTGCCATACGGGACAACCCTGGAAACACCATATATTTT. Amino acid sequence: CAIRDNPGNTIYF.

DNA for the CDR3: TGTGCCAGCAGTGAAGGGGGCGGAGCTAATGAAAAACTGTTTTTT. This codes for CASSEGGGANEKLFF. V is TRBV2 and J is TRBJ1-4; D may be TRBD1 (5 bases). The V end lost 1 base, the J end lost 3 bases, and 9 bases lay between the germline ends. CDR3 size: 15 residues. CDR1 is SNHLY and CDR2 is FYNNEI in the germline V gene.

In its sample, this clone was seen a few times. The V gene is TRBV4-1, the J gene TRBJ1-1; D may be TRBD1 (5 bases). The CDR3 loop spans 14 amino acids. Germline loops: CDR1 MGHRA, CDR2 YSYEKL. Trimming cost V 1 base and J 4 bases, with 10 bases left between them. CDR3 residues: CASSQGGQGTEAFF. CDR3 nucleotides: TGCGCCAGCAGCCAAGGGGGCCAGGGCACTGAAGCTTTCTTT.

V gene TRBV7-3 combines with J gene TRBJ2-7; 7 nucleotides agree with TRBD2. J lost 2 bases, V lost 3 bases, and 7 bases had no gene match. There are 15 residues in the CDR3. CDR1 SGHTA and CDR2 FQGTGA come from the germline V gene. Here the CDR3 reads CASSFAAGFPYEQYF. The CDR3 DNA sequence: TGTGCCAGCAGCTTCGCAGCGGGATTCCCCTACGAGCAGTACTTC.

The chain recombines TRBV5-6 with TRBJ1-5; possible D gene TRBD1, 5 bases. The CDR3 is made up of 14 amino acids. Germline V lookup: CDR1 SGHDT, CDR2 YYEEEE. Trimming left V 0 bases short and J 7 bases short, with 11 bases between. In DNA form, the CDR3 reads TGTGCCAGCAGCTTGGGGGGGGGAACACAGCCCCAGCATTTT. Protein product: CASSLGGGTQPQHF.

The chain carries TRBV6-6 and TRBJ1-4; 7 bases match TRBD1. The germline gives CDR1 MNHNY, CDR2 SVGAGI (reference sequence). The CDR3 contains 14 residues. V shed 5 bases and J 4 bases; nucleotides not matched to a gene: 4. The CDR3 protein is CASSARDSNEKLFF. The CDR3 DNA is TGTGCCAGCAGTGCGCGGGACAGTAATGAAAAACTGTTTTTT.

The chain combines TRBV10-3 with TRBJ2-1; TRBD2 might be the D (5 bases). CDR1 and CDR2 (germline): ENHRY, SYGVKD. V was shortened by 1 base and J by 3 bases, with 7 bases between the two germline ends. The CDR3 length is 14 residues. CDR3 in DNA: TGTGCCATCAGTGAGTATGGACTCTACAATGAGCAGTTCTTC. Encoded protein: CAISEYGLYNEQFF.

The gene calls are TRBV27 and TRBJ1-6, with unresolved D. CDR3 length: 15 amino acids. Trimming pared 3 bases from V and 7 bases from J, leaving 13 bases between. Germline CDR1 is MNHEY and CDR2 is SMNVEV (reference sequence). The CDR3 nucleotides are TGTGCCAGCAGTTTTTCGGGAGTATCCAATTCACCCCTCCACTTT. Protein product: CASSFSGVSNSPLHF.

This clone was seen just once. V usage is TRBV28 and J usage is TRBJ2-5; the match to TRBD2 covers 11 bases. Germline values: CDR1 MDHEN, CDR2 SYDVKM. The V segment lost 10 bases and the J segment 2 bases; nucleotides outside the gene matches: 3. The CDR3 runs 13 residues. The CDR3 protein is CATSGGIQETQYF. In nucleotides, the CDR3 is TGTGCCACTAGCGGGGGGATACAAGAGACCCAGTACTTC. Filled out from reference TRBV28 and TRBJ2-5, the complete variable domain reads DVKVTQSSRYLVKRTGEKVFLECVQDMDHENMFWYRQDPGLGLRLIYFSYDVKMKEKGDIPEGYSVSREKKERFSLILESASTNQTSMYLCATSGGIQETQYFGPGTRLLVL.

The chain couples TRBV19 to TRBJ2-2, with D possibly matching TRBD1 (6 bases). The CDR3 totals 15 residues. V lost 1 base to trimming and J lost 2 bases, with 8 bases between them. Germline values: CDR1 LNHDA, CDR2 SQIVND (reference sequence). The chain's CDR3 is CASSIGTANTGELFF. CDR3 nucleotides: TGTGCCAGTAGTATAGGGACAGCAAACACCGGGGAGCTGTTTTTT. Combining the CDR3 with reference TRBV19 and TRBJ2-2 gives the whole variable domain DGGITQSPKYLFRKEGQNVTLSCEQNLNHDAMYWYRQDPGQGLRLIYYSQIVNDFQKGDIAEGYSVSREKKESFPLTVTSAQKNPTAFYLCASSIGTANTGELFFGEGSRLTVL.

This clone was counted a few times. This rearrangement joins TRBV19 to TRBJ1-1, with D possibly matching TRBD1 (6 bases). V dropped 3 bases and J dropped 5 bases, with 10 bases sitting between them. The CDR3 length is 13 residues. The germline CDR1 and CDR2 sequences are LNHDA and SQIVND (reference sequence). CDR3 protein: CASSIQGWTEAFF. CDR3 in DNA: TGTGCCAGTAGTATCCAGGGGTGGACTGAAGCTTTCTTT. Using reference TRBV19 and TRBJ1-1 for the parts outside the CDR3, the full variable domain is DGGITQSPKYLFRKEGQNVTLSCEQNLNHDAMYWYRQDPGQGLRLIYYSQIVNDFQKGDIAEGYSVSREKKESFPLTVTSAQKNPTAFYLCASSIQGWTEAFFGQGTRLTVV.